This T cell receptor (beta chain) was captured in a study of T cells after yellow fever vaccination. About the study: Low-cell-number fractions were prepared with SMART-Seq v4 Ultra Low Input. Study-wide results and caveats: Re-detected after boosting: most primary clones, approximately 97% of CD4 and around 86% of CD8. Sorted repertoires could include abundant contaminating clonotypes from bulk cells. Across the CD4 and CD8 compartments, a small share of clonotypes was present in both.

One entry per CDR3 protein results from TCRdb running MiXCR on the 5' RACE reads. The table shows more than 450,000 distinct CDR3 sequences, with roughly a fifth occurring only once. Details on this clonotype: Antigen specificity is unknown.

The CDR3 totals 15 residues. CDR1 is LGHNA and CDR2 is YSLEER in the germline V gene. The V end lost 1 base, the J end lost 7 bases, and 13 bases lay between the germline ends. This receptor was taken from a man aged 18 to 35 who received the YFV17D yellow fever vaccine. The sequencing used PBMCs, collected less than 25 days after the first yellow fever vaccination. The chain carries TRBV4-3 and TRBJ2-2, with TRBD1 as a possible D gene (6 bases). The CDR3 here is CASSQGDTGYGELFF. CDR3 bases: TGCGCCAGCAGCCAAGGAGATACAGGGTACGGGGAGCTGTTTTTT.